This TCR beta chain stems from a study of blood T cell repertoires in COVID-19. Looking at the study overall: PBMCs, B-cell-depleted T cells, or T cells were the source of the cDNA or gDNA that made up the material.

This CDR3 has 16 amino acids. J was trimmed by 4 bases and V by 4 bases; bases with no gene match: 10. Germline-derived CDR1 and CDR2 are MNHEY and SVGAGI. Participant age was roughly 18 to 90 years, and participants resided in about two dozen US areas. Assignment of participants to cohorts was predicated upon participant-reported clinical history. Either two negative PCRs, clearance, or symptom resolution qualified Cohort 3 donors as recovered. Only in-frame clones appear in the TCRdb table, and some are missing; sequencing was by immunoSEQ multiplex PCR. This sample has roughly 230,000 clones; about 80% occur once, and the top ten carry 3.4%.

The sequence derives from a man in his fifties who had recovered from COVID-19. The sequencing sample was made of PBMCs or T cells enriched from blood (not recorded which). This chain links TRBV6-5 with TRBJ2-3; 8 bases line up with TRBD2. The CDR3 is CASSFTPRGGADTQYF. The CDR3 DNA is TGTGCCAGCAGTTTCACCCCTCGGGGGGGGGCAGATACGCAGTATTTT.